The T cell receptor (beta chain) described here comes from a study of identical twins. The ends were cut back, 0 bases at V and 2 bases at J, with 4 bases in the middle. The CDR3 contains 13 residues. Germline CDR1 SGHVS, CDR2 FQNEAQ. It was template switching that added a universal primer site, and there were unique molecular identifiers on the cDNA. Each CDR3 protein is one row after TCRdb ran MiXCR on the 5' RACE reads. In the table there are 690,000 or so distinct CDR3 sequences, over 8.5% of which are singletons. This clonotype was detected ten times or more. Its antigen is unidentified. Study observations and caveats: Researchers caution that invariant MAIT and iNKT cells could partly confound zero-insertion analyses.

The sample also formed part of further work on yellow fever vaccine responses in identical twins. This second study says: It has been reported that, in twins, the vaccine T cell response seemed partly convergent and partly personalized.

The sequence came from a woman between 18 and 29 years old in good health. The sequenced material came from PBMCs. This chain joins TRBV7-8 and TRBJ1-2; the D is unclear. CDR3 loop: CASSLAGNYGYTF. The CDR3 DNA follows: TGTGCCAGCAGCTTAGCAGGGAACTATGGCTACACCTTC.